These 2 T cell receptor beta chains came from one sample sequenced in a study of CD8+CD57+ T cells in acquired aplastic anemia (dated by TCRdb to the late 2010s). TCRdb names Illumina HiSeq 2000 as the instrument used. Genomic DNA was used as template for profiling of TCR beta VDJ combinations and CDR3 sequences. TCRdb trimmed the raw reads at Q25, called clones with MiXCR and kept productive beta chains. Each CDR3 protein gets just one entry, which takes the most common genes and DNA from the rows behind it. Present in this sample are 150,000 to 200,000 distinct CDR3 sequences, under 70% of which were seen just once. Of the sample, around 45% falls within the top ten clones. The sequencing input was sorted CD4+, CD8+, or CD8+CD57+ T cells (not recorded which) from PBMCs. The receptor source for this set is a human donor with severe aplastic anemia or a healthy control (not recorded which).

DNA for the CDR3: TGTGCCACCAGCAGAGATCATATCATCGAGCAGTACTTC. Its translation is CATSRDHIIEQYF. The V call is TRBV15, the J call TRBJ2-7; no clear D. Trimming removed 0 bases from V and 6 bases from J, with 9 bases in between. The CDR3 is 13 residues long. Germline assignment: CDR1 LNHNV and CDR2 YYDKDF (reference sequence). Filled out from reference TRBV15 and TRBJ2-7, the complete variable domain reads DAMVIQNPRYQVTQFGKPVTLSCSQTLNHNVMYWYQQKSSQAPKLLFHYYDKDFNNEADTPDNFQSRRPNTSFCFLDIRSPGLGDTAMYLCATSRDHIIEQYFGPGTRLTVT.

This CDR3 reads CSARDFQTNSYNEQFF. CDR3 nucleotide sequence: TGCAGTGCTAGAGATTTCCAGACTAACTCCTACAATGAGCAGTTCTTC. The chain joins TRBV20-1 to TRBJ2-1; the D gene is possibly TRBD2 (5 bases). V shed 0 bases and J shed 0 bases, with 12 bases lying between them. The CDR3 runs to 16 residues. Germline assignment: CDR1 DFQATT and CDR2 SNEGSKA (reference sequence).